This T cell receptor (beta chain) is drawn from a study of glioma-infiltrating T cells after dendritic cell vaccination. Study context: Monocyte-derived dendritic cells, cultured seven days with IL-4 and GM-CSF, were pulsed with autologous tumor lysate.

The protocol was immunoSEQ multiplex PCR, while the TCRdb copy is restricted to in-frame clones and leaves out a portion. The repertoire consists of tens of thousands of clones, with about 80% occurring once and the leading ten covering around 2.3%. Selection required adequate fresh-frozen tumor tissue plus more than two years' survival data. V dropped 2 bases and J dropped 4; count of bases not matched to a gene: 12. The V gene's germline CDR1 is SGDLS and CDR2 YYNGEE. The CDR3 has 19 residues. The V call is TRBV9, the J call TRBJ2-2; 12 bases fit TRBD2. The starting material was blood, obtained before dendritic cell vaccination. The sequence derives from a human donor with glioblastoma. Here the CDR3 DNA reads TGTGCCAGCAGCGTCGGGAGCGGCCTAGCGGGGGGGACCACCGGGGAGCTGTTTTTT. This encodes CASSVGSGLAGGTTGELFF.